This T cell receptor (beta chain) was captured in a study of blood T cell repertoires in COVID-19. Authors' processing steps: Amplifying reference gene primers gave estimates of nucleated cell counts. The assay was immunoSEQ multiplex PCR, and TCRdb's table has in-frame clones only and misses some. V, J and clone size reflect that table, while D and trimming were determined from the DNA. The data contain approximately 300,000 clones, around 89% of them singletons. Germline V gene sequence: CDR1 GTSNPN, CDR2 SVGIG (reference sequence). The CDR3 runs 15 residues. The V and J ends lost 1 base and 6 bases respectively, with 13 bases between them.

The sequenced material came from peripheral blood. The sequence was collected from a woman between 45 and 60 years old with COVID-19, enrolled during active disease. V gene TRBV30 combines with J gene TRBJ1-6; weak D call: TRBD1 (6 bases). CDR3 DNA: TGTGCCTGGAGTGCCCAGGGGATTAGTAATTCACCCCTCCACTTT. Its protein product is CAWSAQGISNSPLHF.